The 9 T cell receptor beta chains below come from one sample, sequenced in a study of T cells in tuberculosis. The data were produced by immunoSEQ multiplex PCR, yet TCRdb's version contains in-frame clones alone and is incomplete. The data contain around 38,000 clones, over 85% of them singletons. What was sequenced was PBMCs. These receptors were obtained from a donor aged 10-29 years with latent tuberculosis or without tuberculosis infection.

This clone was seen only once. This rearrangement joins TRBV5-1 to TRBJ2-7, with D perhaps matching TRBD1 (6 bases). Germline assignment: CDR1 SGHRS and CDR2 YFSETQ. V dropped 4 bases and J dropped 3 bases, with 17 bases sitting between them. This CDR3 is 15 amino acids long. The CDR3 region has the DNA TGCGCCAGCAGCCTCGAGGGGGACACTTACTACGAGCAGTACTTC. Translated, it gives CASSLEGDTYYEQYF.

Comments on this clone: In the same sample, other DNA sequences code for this CDR3. This chain uses TRBV19 with TRBJ2-2, with D unresolved. The CDR3 covers 13 residues. Deletions cut 3 bases from V and 3 bases from J, with 5 bases between. Germline V gene data show CDR1 as LNHDA and CDR2 as SQIVND (reference sequence). CDR3 sequence reads: CASSMSDTGELFF. DNA of the CDR3: TGTGCCAGTAGTATGTCAGACACCGGGGAGCTGTTTTTT.

The V call is TRBV2, the J call TRBJ1-4, with D perhaps matching TRBD1 (6 bases). This CDR3 spans 12 amino acids. The V gene lost 11 bases and the J gene lost 7 bases, with 14 bases spanning the gap. Germline loops: CDR1 SNHLY, CDR2 FYNNEI. CDR3 sequence: CAGTRGSEKLFF. CDR3 sequence (DNA): TGTGCCGGGACAAGGGGAAGTGAAAAACTGTTTTTT.

The V gene is TRBV15, the J gene TRBJ2-7, with a tentative D call TRBD1 (6 bases). From germline, CDR1 is LNHNV and CDR2 YYDKDF (reference sequence). The ends were cut back, 4 bases at V and 3 bases at J, with 10 bases in the middle. CDR3 size: 13 residues. The CDR3 loop is CATSIEQGYEQYF. CDR3 bases: TGTGCCACCAGCATAGAACAGGGCTACGAGCAGTACTTC.

This clone was counted a single time. The chain joins TRBV25-1 to TRBJ1-1; 7 bases line up with TRBD1. The CDR3 is made up of 14 amino acids. V lost 4 bases to trimming and J lost 3 bases; unmatched junction nucleotides: 5. CDR1 and CDR2 (germline): MGHDK, SYGVNS. The DNA for the CDR3 is TGTGCCAGCAGTGTTCCCACAGGGGACACTGAAGCTTTCTTT. This gives the protein CASSVPTGDTEAFF. Together with reference TRBV25-1 and TRBJ1-1, the CDR3 gives the full variable domain: EADIYQTPRYLVIGTGKKITLECSQTMGHDKMYWYQQDPGMELHLIHYSYGVNSTEKGDLSSESTVSRIRTEHFPLTLESARPSHTSQYLCASSVPTGDTEAFFGQGTRLTVV.

V gene TRBV10-3 combines with J gene TRBJ1-4, with a possible D match to TRBD1 (5 bases). Germline lookup yields CDR1 ENHRY and CDR2 SYGVKD. V lost 3 bases, J lost 5 bases, and 10 bases lay in between. The CDR3 covers 14 residues. CDR3 in amino acids: CAISDWGGNEKLFF. The CDR3 DNA is TGTGCCATCAGTGATTGGGGGGGAAATGAAAAACTGTTTTTT.

This chain links TRBV19 with TRBJ2-1, with TRBD1 matching over 7 bases. The CDR3 has 15 amino acids. V gave up 1 base and J gave up 7 bases; unmatched junction bases: 7. Per germline, CDR1 LNHDA and CDR2 SQIVND (reference sequence). DNA of the CDR3: TGTGCCAGTAGTATAGGCACAGGGGTAGGTAATGAGCAGTTCTTC. Encoded protein: CASSIGTGVGNEQFF.

The CDR3 loop reads CASTSRGATEAFF. DNA for the CDR3: TGCGCCAGCACCTCCAGGGGAGCCACTGAAGCTTTCTTT. The chain links TRBV5-1 to TRBJ1-1; weak D call: TRBD1 (6 bases). The CDR3 is made up of 13 amino acids. Germline CDR1 is SGHRS and CDR2 is YFSETQ. Trimming left V 6 bases short and J 4 bases short, with 13 bases between.

The sample holds one count of this clone. The rearrangement joins TRBV5-1 to TRBJ1-3; 8 nucleotides agree with TRBD1. Losses at the gene ends were 0 bases for V and 4 bases for J; bases not matched to a gene: 3. Germline loops: CDR1 SGHRS, CDR2 YFSETQ. The CDR3 consists of 15 residues. CDR3 bases: TGCGCCAGCAGCTTGGGCAGGGGGCCGGGAAACACCATATATTTT. Its protein is CASSLGRGPGNTIYF. Filled out from reference TRBV5-1 and TRBJ1-3, the complete variable domain reads KAGVTQTPRYLIKTRGQQVTLSCSPISGHRSVSWYQQTPGQGLQFLFEYFSETQRNKGNFPGRFSGRQFSNSRSEMNVSTLELGDSALYLCASSLGRGPGNTIYFGEGSWLTVV.